Given below is one TCR beta chain in context. There is no known antigen for this receptor. Base qualities were left out, and no much larger clone turns up one base away. Genomic DNA was extracted from sorted cells for sequencing of the TCRbeta CDR3 region. The immunoSEQ Assay was used for sequencing of TCRbeta CDR3 regions. TCRdb's version of the immuneACCESS table is confined to in-frame rearrangements and falls short of the full clone set. An unresolved V gene accounts for under half of the shortfall where checked; the remainder is of unknown origin. This sample holds about 31,000 clones; 80% to 90% were observed only once. 20% to 25% of the sample goes to the ten largest clones. This entry comes from a study of OX40 agonist ivuxolimab in advanced cancers. Context from the whole study: The costimulatory receptor OX40 (CD134) was targeted by ivuxolimab, a fully human IgG2 agonistic monoclonal antibody. Partial responses were achieved by three dose-escalation patients, of whom one had hepatocellular carcinoma and two had cutaneous melanoma. Peripheral TCRbeta sequencing was intended to test whether TCR sequence diversity was altered and clonal T-cell expansion was caused by ivuxolimab. Patients were allowed to have had prior anti-PD-1, anti-PD-L1 or anti-CTLA-4 therapy, and around 41% of the dose-escalation patients had previously received checkpoint inhibitors. The paper describes the monotherapy dose-escalation part (N = 52 patients) of the phase I trial of ivuxolimab. Intravenous ivuxolimab was administered to patients every 2 weeks at six dose levels: 0.01, 0.1, 0.3, 1.5, 3 and 10 mg/kg. In the dose-escalation cohort, 82.7% of patients were male, and the mean age was around 60 years, with a range of 23 to 79. Of the approximately 50 dose-escalation patients, hepatocellular carcinoma was present in approximately 20, melanoma in approximately 15, renal cell carcinoma in 9 and head and neck cancer in 9. What the work shows at the level of the full study, not this receptor alone: After ivuxolimab, CD8+ T cells had more expanded clones than CD4+ T cells on average. At doses of 0.1 to 3.0 mg/kg, clonal expansion of both CD4+ and CD8+ blood T cells was observed from baseline to week 6. In the 0.1-3.0 mg/kg groups, partial responders had among the lowest normalized peripheral clonal expansion, particularly in CD8+ T cells. Low levels of normalized T-cell clonal expansion were also seen in some nonresponding patients. Which antigens the clonally expanded peripheral T cells were specific for was not determined.

The trial excluded patients who had a history of autoimmune disease or who were on systemic immunosuppression. In every dose cohort, peripheral blood was drawn for TCR sequencing at baseline, cycle 4 day 1, and cycle 7 day 1. Samples came from an open-label, multicenter, first-in-human phase I dose-escalation trial of ivuxolimab. Adults with locally advanced or metastatic head and neck squamous cell, hepatocellular, melanoma or renal cell carcinoma were enrolled in the trial. Before TCR sequencing, CD4+ T cells and CD8+ T cells were sorted from peripheral blood as separate populations. The CDR3 contains 15 residues, cysteine and phenylalanine counted. Of all the DNA, just the CDR3 is kept, 45 bases in frame from base 1. In the germline V gene (reference sequence), CDR1 corresponds to LNHDA and CDR2 to SQIVND. Ends trimmed: V by 4 bases, J by 2 bases; bases unmatched to a gene: 3.

This TCR came from an adult with an advanced solid tumor such as melanoma, head and neck, liver or kidney cancer. This specimen was CD4+ or CD8+ T cells sorted from blood, taken in a trial of the OX40 agonist ivuxolimab. This chain is built from TRBV19 and TRBJ2-2; the junction holds 8 bases that match TRBD1. The nucleotides are TGTGCCAGTAGTACCCCAGGGGGCAACACCGGGGAGCTGTTTTTT. Its protein product is CASSTPGGNTGELFF. With the rest looked up from the reference TRBV19 and TRBJ2-2 genes rather than sequenced, the full variable domain is DGGITQSPKYLFRKEGQNVTLSCEQNLNHDAMYWYRQDPGQGLRLIYYSQIVNDFQKGDIAEGYSVSREKKESFPLTVTSAQKNPTAFYLCASSTPGGNTGELFFGEGSRLTVL.